A single sample gave rise to the 8 T cell receptor beta chains below, sequenced in a study of CD8 T cells in ankylosing spondylitis. TCRdb re-called the 5' RACE reads with MiXCR, one entry per CDR3 protein. The sample gives about 340,000 distinct CDR3 sequences, roughly 14% of which show up once; less than 1.1% is in the top ten. Sequencing was done on a sample of blood, either unsorted or a sorted T cell fraction (not recorded which). The receptors come from a male donor with ankylosing spondylitis or in good health (not recorded which).

This chain uses TRBV3-1 with TRBJ2-3, with TRBD1 as a possible D gene (5 bases). This CDR3 comprises 16 residues. The germline gives CDR1 LGHDT, CDR2 YNNKEL (reference sequence). Trimming shortened V by 0 bases and J by 4 bases, and 14 bases separated the two germline ends. The CDR3 sequence: CASSQDGRGTADTQYF. CDR3 sequence (DNA): TGTGCCAGCAGCCAAGATGGTAGGGGTACGGCAGATACGCAGTATTTT.

This clonotype was recorded a few times. The V gene is TRBV7-2, the J gene TRBJ1-5; D not resolved. Germline V gene sequence: CDR1 SGHTA, CDR2 FQGNSA. The CDR3 spans 15 residues. V lost 2 bases and J 6 bases, leaving 14 bases between the germline ends. The DNA of the CDR3 is TGTGCCAGCAGCTTAATGGGAGAAAGCCTTCAGCCCCAGCATTTT. Amino acids: CASSLMGESLQPQHF.

Only a few counts were recorded for this clonotype. The chain employs TRBV27 and TRBJ2-7, with a possible D match to TRBD1 (5 bases). The CDR3 has 16 residues. Germline CDR1 and CDR2: MNHEY and SMNVEV (reference sequence). Trimming stripped 2 bases from V and 2 bases from J, with 16 bases between. The CDR3 DNA reads as TGTGCCAGCAGTTTAAAGACAGCGAACATTCCCTACGAGCAGTACTTC. Amino acid sequence: CASSLKTANIPYEQYF.

Ten or more counts support this clonotype. The rearrangement links TRBV29-1 to TRBJ2-5; a possible D gene is TRBD1 (5 bases). Between the trimmed V and J ends, which lost 6 bases and 5 bases, there was a span of 10 bases. Germline CDR1 reads SQVTM; CDR2 reads ANQGSEA. The CDR3 has 11 amino acids. CDR3 coding DNA: TGCAGCGTGACAGTTTCGGAGACCCAGTACTTC. Its protein is CSVTVSETQYF.

The chain has TRBV7-8 and TRBJ2-2; D call uncertain. With 2 bases removed from V and 1 base from J, the gap between germline ends came to 5 bases. The CDR3 is 14 amino acids. Germline loops: CDR1 SGHVS, CDR2 FQNEAQ. For the CDR3, the DNA is TGTGCCAGCAGCTTATACCGGAACACCGGGGAGCTGTTTTTT. It encodes CASSLYRNTGELFF.

The rearrangement uses TRBV15 and TRBJ2-1; TRBD2 might be the D (6 bases). From germline, CDR1 is LNHNV and CDR2 YYDKDF (reference sequence). Trimming shortened V by 5 bases and J by 13 bases, and 18 bases separated the two germline ends. The CDR3 spans 13 residues. The CDR3: CATSRGTPELQFF. The CDR3 bases are TGTGCCACCAGCCGGGGGACTCCCGAGCTCCAGTTCTTC.

This chain links TRBV3-1 with TRBJ2-2, with D unclear. This CDR3 has 14 residues. Germline CDR1 is LGHDT and CDR2 is YNNKEL (reference sequence). V was cut by 6 bases and J by 6 bases, with 14 bases left in between. In DNA form, the CDR3 reads TGTGCCAGCAGTCTCCGCTGGATATCCGGGGAGCTGTTTTTT. The encoded protein is CASSLRWISGELFF.

This clonotype was seen a few times. This chain connects TRBV5-6 to TRBJ2-1; tentatively, D is TRBD2 (5 bases). Germline values: CDR1 SGHDT, CDR2 YYEEEE. V gave up 4 bases and J gave up 2 bases, with 7 bases separating them. CDR3 length: 13 residues. The CDR3 loop is CASSRGTYNEQFF. The CDR3 DNA reads as TGTGCCAGCAGCCGAGGGACCTACAATGAGCAGTTCTTC.